This T cell receptor beta chain stems from a study of neurological immune-mediated disorders. Study findings and constraints: Because no CDR3 amino acid sequences were shared across subjects by expanded clones, private repertoires were suggested in all groups. Patients with HTLV-1-associated myelopathy had the highest level of TCR clonal expansion, whereas patients with multiple sclerosis had the lowest level, falling beneath the level found in healthy controls.

Unsorted libraries were generated from 2 million PBMCs. These cells had been stored in RNAlater at -80 C. TCRdb reanalysed the 5' RACE reads using MiXCR and keeps one entry per CDR3 protein. Here the sample spans about 48,000 distinct CDR3 sequences, around 1.9% being singletons. In its sample, this clonotype was seen many times. Its antigen is not known. Looked up from germline, CDR1 is KGHSH and CDR2 is LQKENI. The V end was cut by 3 bases, the J end by 10 bases, with 10 bases between. This CDR3 is 12 amino acids long. The sequence was obtained from a woman in her forties with multiple sclerosis. Source material: PBMCs. This chain joins TRBV18 and TRBJ2-1; D ambiguous. CDR3 sequence (DNA): TGTGCCAGCTCACCGAGAGGCCTAGAGCAGTTCTTC. As protein: CASSPRGLEQFF.